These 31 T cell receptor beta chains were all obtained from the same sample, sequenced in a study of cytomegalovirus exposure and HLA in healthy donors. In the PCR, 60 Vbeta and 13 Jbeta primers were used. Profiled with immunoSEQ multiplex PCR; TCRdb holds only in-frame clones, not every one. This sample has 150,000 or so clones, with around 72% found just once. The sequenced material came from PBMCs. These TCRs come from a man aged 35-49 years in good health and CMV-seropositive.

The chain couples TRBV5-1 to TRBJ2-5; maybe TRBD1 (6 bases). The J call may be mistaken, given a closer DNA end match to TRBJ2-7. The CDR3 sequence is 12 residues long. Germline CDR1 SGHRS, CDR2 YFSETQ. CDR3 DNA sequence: TGCGCCAGCAGCTTGGTCAGGGGCGAGCAGTACTTC. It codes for CASSLVRGEQYF.

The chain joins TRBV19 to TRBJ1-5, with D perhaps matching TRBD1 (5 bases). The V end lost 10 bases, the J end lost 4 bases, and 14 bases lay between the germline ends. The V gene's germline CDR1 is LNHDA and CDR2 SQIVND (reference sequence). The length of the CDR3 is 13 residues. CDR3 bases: TGTGCCACCTCGACAGCATTTAATCAGCCCCAGCATTTT. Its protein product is CATSTAFNQPQHF.

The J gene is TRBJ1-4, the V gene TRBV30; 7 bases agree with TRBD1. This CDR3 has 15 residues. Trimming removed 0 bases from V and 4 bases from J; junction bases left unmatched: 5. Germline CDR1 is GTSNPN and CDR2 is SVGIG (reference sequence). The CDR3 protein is CAWSVSGQINEKLFF. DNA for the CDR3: TGTGCCTGGAGTGTATCGGGACAGATTAATGAAAAACTGTTTTTT.

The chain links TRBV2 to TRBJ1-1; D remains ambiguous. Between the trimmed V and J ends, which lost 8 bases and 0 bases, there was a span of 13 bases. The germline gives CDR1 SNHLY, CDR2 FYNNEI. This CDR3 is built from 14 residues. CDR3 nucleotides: TGTGCCAGCGAGACTCCCGGAATGAACACTGAAGCTTTCTTT. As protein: CASETPGMNTEAFF.

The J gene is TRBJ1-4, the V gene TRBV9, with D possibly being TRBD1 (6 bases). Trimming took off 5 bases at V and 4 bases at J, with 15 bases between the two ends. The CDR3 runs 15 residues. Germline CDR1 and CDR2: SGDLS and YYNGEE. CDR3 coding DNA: TGTGCCAGCAGTTCGGTGGGACATATTAATGAAAAACTGTTTTTT. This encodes CASSSVGHINEKLFF.

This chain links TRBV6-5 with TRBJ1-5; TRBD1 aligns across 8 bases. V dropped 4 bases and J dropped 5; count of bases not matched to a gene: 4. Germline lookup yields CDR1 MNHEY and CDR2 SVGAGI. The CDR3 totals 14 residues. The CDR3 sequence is CASSFGQGDQPQHF. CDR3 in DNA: TGTGCCAGCAGTTTTGGACAGGGTGATCAGCCCCAGCATTTT.

The CDR3 loop is CASSAQGIAPLHF. The CDR3 DNA sequence: TGTGCCAGCAGTGCTCAGGGAATCGCACCCCTCCACTTT. The chain combines TRBV6-6 with TRBJ1-6; D is possibly TRBD1 (5 bases). Germline assignment: CDR1 MNHNY and CDR2 SVGAGI (reference sequence). The V end was cut by 5 bases, the J end by 11 bases, with 13 bases between. The CDR3 is made up of 13 amino acids.

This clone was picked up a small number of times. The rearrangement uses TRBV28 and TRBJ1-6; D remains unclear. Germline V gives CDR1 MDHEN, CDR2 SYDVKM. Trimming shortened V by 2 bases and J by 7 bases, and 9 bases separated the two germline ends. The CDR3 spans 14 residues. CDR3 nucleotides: TGTGCCAGCAGTTTAGCGGGGATAAATTCACCCCTCCACTTT. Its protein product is CASSLAGINSPLHF.

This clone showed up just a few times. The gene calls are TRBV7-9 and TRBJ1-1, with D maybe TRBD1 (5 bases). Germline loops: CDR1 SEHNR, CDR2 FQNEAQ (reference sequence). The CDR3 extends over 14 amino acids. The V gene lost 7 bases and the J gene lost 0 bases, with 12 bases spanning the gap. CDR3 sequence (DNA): TGTGCCAGCACCTGGGGGGGTCTGAACACTGAAGCTTTCTTT. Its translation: CASTWGGLNTEAFF.

The CDR3 spells CASSVAGNSPLHF. CDR3 nucleotide sequence: TGTGCCAGCAGCGTAGCCGGTAATTCACCCCTCCACTTT. The V and J genes are TRBV9 and TRBJ1-6; D not resolved. The germline gives CDR1 SGDLS, CDR2 YYNGEE. This CDR3 is built from 13 residues. The V and J ends lost 0 bases and 6 bases respectively, with 4 bases between them.

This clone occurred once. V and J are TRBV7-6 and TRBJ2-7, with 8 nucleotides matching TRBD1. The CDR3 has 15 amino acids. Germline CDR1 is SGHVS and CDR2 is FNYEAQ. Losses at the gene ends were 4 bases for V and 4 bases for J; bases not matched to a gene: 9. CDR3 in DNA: TGTGCCAGCAGCTCCGGACAGGGCCAAAGGTACGAGCAGTACTTC. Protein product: CASSSGQGQRYEQYF.

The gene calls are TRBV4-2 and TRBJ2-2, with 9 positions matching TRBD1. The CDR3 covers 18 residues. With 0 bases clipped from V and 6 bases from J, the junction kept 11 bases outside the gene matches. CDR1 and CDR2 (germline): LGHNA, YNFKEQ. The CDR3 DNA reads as TGTGCCAGCAGCCAAGATAGCAGGGGACAGGGTTTGTCCGGGGAGCTGTTTTTT. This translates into CASSQDSRGQGLSGELFF.

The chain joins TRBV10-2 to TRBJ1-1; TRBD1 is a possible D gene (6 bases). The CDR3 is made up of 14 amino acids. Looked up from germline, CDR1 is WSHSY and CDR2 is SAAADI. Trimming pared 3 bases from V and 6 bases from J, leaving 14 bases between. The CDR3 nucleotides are TGCGCCAGCAGTGAAGGTCTACCAGGGGCTGAAGCTTTCTTT. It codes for CASSEGLPGAEAFF.

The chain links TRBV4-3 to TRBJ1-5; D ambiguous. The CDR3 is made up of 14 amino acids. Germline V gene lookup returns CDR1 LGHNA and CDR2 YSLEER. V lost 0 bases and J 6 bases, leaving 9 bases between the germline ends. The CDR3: CASSQEAVTQPQHF. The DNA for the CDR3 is TGCGCCAGCAGCCAAGAGGCAGTTACTCAGCCCCAGCATTTT.

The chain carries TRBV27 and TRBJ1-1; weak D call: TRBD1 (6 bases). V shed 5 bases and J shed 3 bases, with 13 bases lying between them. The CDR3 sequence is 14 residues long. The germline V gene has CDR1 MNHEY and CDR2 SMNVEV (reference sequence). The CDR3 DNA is TGTGCCAGCAGTCCCCGACAGGCCTACACTGAAGCTTTCTTT. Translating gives CASSPRQAYTEAFF.

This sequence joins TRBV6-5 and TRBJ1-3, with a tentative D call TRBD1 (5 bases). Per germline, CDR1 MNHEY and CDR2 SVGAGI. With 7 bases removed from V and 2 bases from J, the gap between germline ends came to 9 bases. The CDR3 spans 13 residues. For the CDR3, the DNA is TGTGCCAGCAAGATGGGGCCTGGAAACACCATATATTTT. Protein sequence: CASKMGPGNTIYF.

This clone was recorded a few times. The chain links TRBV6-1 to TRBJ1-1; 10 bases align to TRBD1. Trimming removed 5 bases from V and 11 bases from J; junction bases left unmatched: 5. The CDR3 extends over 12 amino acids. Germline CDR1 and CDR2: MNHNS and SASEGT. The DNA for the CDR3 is TGTGCCAGCAGTACCCCGGGACAGGGGGCTTTCTTT. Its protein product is CASSTPGQGAFF.

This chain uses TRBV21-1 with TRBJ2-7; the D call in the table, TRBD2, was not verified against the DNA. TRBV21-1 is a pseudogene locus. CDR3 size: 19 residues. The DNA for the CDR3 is TGTGCCAGCAGCCCGGAGAGAGGAGCGGGGGCCCTTCTACTCTACGAGCAGTACTTC. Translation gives CASSPERGAGALLLYEQYF.

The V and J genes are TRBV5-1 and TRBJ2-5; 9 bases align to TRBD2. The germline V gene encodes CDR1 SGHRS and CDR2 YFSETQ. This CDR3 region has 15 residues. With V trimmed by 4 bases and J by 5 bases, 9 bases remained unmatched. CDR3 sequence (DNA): TGCGCCAGCAGCCCCGAGGCTAGCGGGGAGGAGACCCAGTACTTC. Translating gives CASSPEASGEETQYF.

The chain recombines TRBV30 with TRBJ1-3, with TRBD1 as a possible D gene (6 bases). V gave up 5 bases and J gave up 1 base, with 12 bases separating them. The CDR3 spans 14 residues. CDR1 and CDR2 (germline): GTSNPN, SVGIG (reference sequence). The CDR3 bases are TGTGCCTGGCAGGGGAAGGAATCTGGAAACACCATATATTTT. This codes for CAWQGKESGNTIYF.

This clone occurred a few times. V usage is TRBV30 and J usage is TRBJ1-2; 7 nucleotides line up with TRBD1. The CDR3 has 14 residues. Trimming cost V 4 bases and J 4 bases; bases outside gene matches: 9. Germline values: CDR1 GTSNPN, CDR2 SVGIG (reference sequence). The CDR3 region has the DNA TGTGCCTGGATGACAGGGCGTTTGGGCTATGGCTACACCTTC. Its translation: CAWMTGRLGYGYTF. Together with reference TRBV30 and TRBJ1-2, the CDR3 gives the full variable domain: SQTIHQWPATLVQPVGSPLSLECTVEGTSNPNLYWYRQAAGRGLQLLFYSVGIGQISSEVPQNLSASRPQDRQFILSSKKLLLSDSGFYLCAWMTGRLGYGYTFGSGTRLTVV.

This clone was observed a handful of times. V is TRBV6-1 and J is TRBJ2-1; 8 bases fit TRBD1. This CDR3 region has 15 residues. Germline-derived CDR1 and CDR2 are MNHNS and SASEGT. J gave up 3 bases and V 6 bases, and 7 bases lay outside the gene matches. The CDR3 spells CASRSTGVSYNEQFF. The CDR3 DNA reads TGTGCCAGCAGGTCGACAGGGGTGAGCTACAATGAGCAGTTCTTC.

The CDR3 nucleotides read TGTGCCAGCAGCTTGGACAGATATGGCTACACCTTC. It encodes CASSLDRYGYTF. V and J are TRBV5-8 and TRBJ1-2; D is unclear. The CDR3 spans 12 residues. V lost 0 bases, J lost 5 bases, and 5 bases lay in between. Per the germline V gene, CDR1 is SGHTS and CDR2 is YDEGEE.

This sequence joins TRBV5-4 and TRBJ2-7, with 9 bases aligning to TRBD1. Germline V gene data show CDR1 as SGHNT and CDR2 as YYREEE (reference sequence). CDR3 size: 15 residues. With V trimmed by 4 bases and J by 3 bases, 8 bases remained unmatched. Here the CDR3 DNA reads TGTGCCAGCAGCCACCGGGACAGGGCCCACTACGAGCAGTACTTC. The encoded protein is CASSHRDRAHYEQYF.

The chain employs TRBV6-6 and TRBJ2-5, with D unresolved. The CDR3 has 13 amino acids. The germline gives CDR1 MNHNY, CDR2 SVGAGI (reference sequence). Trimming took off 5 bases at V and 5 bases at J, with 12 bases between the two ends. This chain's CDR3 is CASSPRGRETQYF. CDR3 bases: TGTGCCAGCAGTCCCCGCGGTCGCGAGACCCAGTACTTC.

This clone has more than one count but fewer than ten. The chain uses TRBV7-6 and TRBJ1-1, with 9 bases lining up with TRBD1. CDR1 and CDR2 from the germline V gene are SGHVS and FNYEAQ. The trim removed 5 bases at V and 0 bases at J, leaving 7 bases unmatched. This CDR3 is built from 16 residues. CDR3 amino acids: CASSPGTGPMNTEAFF. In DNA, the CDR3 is TGTGCCAGCAGCCCGGGGACAGGGCCGATGAACACTGAAGCTTTCTTT.

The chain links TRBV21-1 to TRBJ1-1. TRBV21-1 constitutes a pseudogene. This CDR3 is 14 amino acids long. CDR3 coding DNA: TGTGCCAGCAGCAAAGGGGGAGGGAGCACTGAAGCTTTCTTT. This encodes CASSKGGGSTEAFF.

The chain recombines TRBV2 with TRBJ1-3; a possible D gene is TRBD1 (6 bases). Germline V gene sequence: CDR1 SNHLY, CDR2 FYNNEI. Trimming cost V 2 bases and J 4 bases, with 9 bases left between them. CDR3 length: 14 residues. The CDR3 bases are TGTGCCAGCAGTGAAAGGGGGTCCGGAAACACCATATATTTT. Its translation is CASSERGSGNTIYF. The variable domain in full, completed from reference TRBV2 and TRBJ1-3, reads EPEVTQTPSHQVTQMGQEVILRCVPISNHLYFYWYRQILGQKVEFLVSFYNNEISEKSEIFDDQFSVERPDGSNFTLKIRSTKLEDSAMYFCASSERGSGNTIYFGEGSWLTVV.

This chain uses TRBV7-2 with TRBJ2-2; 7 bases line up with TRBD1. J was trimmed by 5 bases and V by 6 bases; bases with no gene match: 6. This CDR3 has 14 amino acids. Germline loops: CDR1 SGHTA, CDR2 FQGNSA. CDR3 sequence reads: CASRPDRVTGELFF. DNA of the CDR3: TGTGCCAGCAGGCCAGACAGGGTTACCGGGGAGCTGTTTTTT.

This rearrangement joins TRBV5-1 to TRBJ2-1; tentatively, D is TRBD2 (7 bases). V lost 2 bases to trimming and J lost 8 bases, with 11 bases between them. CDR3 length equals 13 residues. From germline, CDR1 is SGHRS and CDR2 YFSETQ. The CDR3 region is CASSFGGGDEQFF. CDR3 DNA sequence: TGCGCCAGCAGCTTTGGGGGGGGCGATGAGCAGTTCTTC.

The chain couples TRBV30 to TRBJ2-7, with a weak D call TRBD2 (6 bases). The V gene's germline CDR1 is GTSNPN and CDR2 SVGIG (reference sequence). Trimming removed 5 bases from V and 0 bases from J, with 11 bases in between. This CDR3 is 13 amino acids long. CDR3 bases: TGTGCCTGGGGACCGGGGGTCTCCTACGAGCAGTACTTC. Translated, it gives CAWGPGVSYEQYF.